In this sample, the clone carrying this T cell receptor (beta chain) turned up a few times. Antigen: not known. The data were taken from a study of molecular identifiers for immune sequencing clone quantification. Study-level background: With replicates, the RNA of approximately 22,000 or 94,000 naive CD8 cells was split five ways and four were sequenced.

Germline lookup yields CDR1 MGHRA and CDR2 YSYEKL. With 6 bases clipped from V and 5 bases from J, the junction kept 6 bases outside the gene matches. This CDR3 has 15 residues. Notes on the study in general: Highly expanded clones may be undercounted when identical TCR molecules share barcodes. In naive cells, under 1% of molecules belonged to clones above 20 RNA copies, against over 99% in effector cells.

Previously published methods and listed TCR primers were used for the bulk TCR libraries. TCRdb itself ran the PCR reads through MiXCR, one entry per CDR3 protein. The data show about half a million distinct CDR3 sequences, 25% seen once. The chain is built from TRBV4-1 and TRBJ2-2, with 10 bases lining up with TRBD2. The sequence was collected from a human donor in good health. Some libraries in this study had Jurkat cell RNA spiked in. Sequenced sample: naive CD8+ T cells from blood, with Jurkat cell RNA spiked in. Subset given: FACS-sorted CD8+CD4-CCR7+CD45RA+ naive T cells. CDR3 sequence: CASREERGGTGELFF. In DNA form, the CDR3 reads TGCGCCAGCAGGGAGGAGCGGGGGGGAACCGGGGAGCTGTTTTTT.